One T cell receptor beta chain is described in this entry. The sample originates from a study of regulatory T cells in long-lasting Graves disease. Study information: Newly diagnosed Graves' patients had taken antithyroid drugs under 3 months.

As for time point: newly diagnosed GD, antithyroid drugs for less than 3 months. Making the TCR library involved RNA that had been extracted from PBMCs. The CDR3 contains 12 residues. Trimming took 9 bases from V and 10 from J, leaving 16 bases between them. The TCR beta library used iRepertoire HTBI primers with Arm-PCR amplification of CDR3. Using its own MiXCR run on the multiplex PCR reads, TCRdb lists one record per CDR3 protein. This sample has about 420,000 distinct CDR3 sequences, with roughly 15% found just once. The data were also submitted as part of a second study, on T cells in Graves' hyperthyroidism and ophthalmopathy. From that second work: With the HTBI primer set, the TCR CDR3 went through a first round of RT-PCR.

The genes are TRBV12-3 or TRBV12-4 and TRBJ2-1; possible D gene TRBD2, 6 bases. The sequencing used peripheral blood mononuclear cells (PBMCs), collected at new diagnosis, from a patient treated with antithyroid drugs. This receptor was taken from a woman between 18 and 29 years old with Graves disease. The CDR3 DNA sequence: TGTGCCAGTGGGTCGGCGGGATGGGAGCAGTTCTTC. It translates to CASGSAGWEQFF.